This T cell receptor beta chain stems from a study of radiotherapy plus CTLA-4 blockade in lung cancer. This CDR3 is built from 16 residues. The V gene lost 3 bases and the J gene lost 0 bases, with 12 bases spanning the gap. Looked up from germline, CDR1 is LNHDA and CDR2 is SQIVND (reference sequence). Patients had chemo-refractory metastatic non-small-cell lung cancer and received focal radiation plus CTLA-4 blockade that used ipilimumab. TCRdb's table, derived via immunoSEQ multiplex PCR, lists solely in-frame clones and lacks some. The sample lists 40,000 to 45,000 clones, about 70% occurring once.

Sequencing used peripheral blood, obtained from a patient treated with radiotherapy plus ipilimumab. This receptor was identified in a human donor with non-small cell lung cancer who had stable disease on radiotherapy plus ipilimumab. This sequence joins TRBV19 and TRBJ1-3; D is possibly TRBD1 (5 bases). CDR3 protein: CASSIIGEASGNTIYF. Here the CDR3 DNA reads TGTGCCAGTAGTATCATAGGGGAGGCCTCTGGAAACACCATATATTTT.